Listed here are 21 T cell receptor beta chains from one sample, sequenced in a study of T cell repertoires in cytomegalovirus infection. TCRdb analysed the reads with MiXCR anew, one entry per CDR3 protein. Of 350,000 to 550,000 distinct CDR3 sequences listed, around 32% are singletons. The sequenced material came from PBMCs. All receptors derive from a human donor in good health (CMV status not recorded). Some clones in this sample may be carry-over from other donors' samples.

The chain has TRBV27 and TRBJ1-5; 11 positions match TRBD1. J gave up 7 bases and V 5 bases, and 16 bases lay outside the gene matches. This CDR3 region has 18 residues. CDR1 MNHEY and CDR2 SMNVEV come from the germline V gene (reference sequence). As DNA, the CDR3 is TGTGCCAGCAGTCCTCGTCTCTTGGACAGGGGGCGGGGGCAGCCCCAGCATTTT. As protein: CASSPRLLDRGRGQPQHF.

The chain has TRBV27 and TRBJ2-7, with D unclear. Germline loops: CDR1 MNHEY, CDR2 SMNVEV (reference sequence). The CDR3 extends over 12 amino acids. V gave up 7 bases and J gave up 6 bases, with 13 bases separating them. The chain's CDR3 is CASKSVGGEQYF. CDR3 in DNA: TGTGCCAGCAAGTCGGTGGGCGGCGAGCAGTACTTC.

This clonotype has a handful of counts. CDR3 DNA sequence: TGTGCCACCAGTGATCCTTTGACTAGCGGGGTTCCCAATGAGCAGTTCTTC. The encoded protein is CATSDPLTSGVPNEQFF. This chain joins TRBV24-1 and TRBJ2-1; 11 nucleotides agree with TRBD2. V lost 3 bases, J lost 6 bases, and 9 bases stayed unmatched. Germline V gene data show CDR1 as KGHDR and CDR2 as SFDVKD. CDR3 length: 17 residues.

The chain combines TRBV19 with TRBJ2-7, with D maybe TRBD2 (6 bases). The CDR3 is 15 residues long. Trimming took 3 bases from V and 0 from J, leaving 12 bases between them. Germline values: CDR1 LNHDA, CDR2 SQIVND (reference sequence). The CDR3 loop is CASSIWRDSSYEQYF. The CDR3 coding sequence is TGTGCCAGTAGTATCTGGAGGGACTCCTCCTACGAGCAGTACTTC.

This clonotype was seen many times. The chain has TRBV6-2 or TRBV6-3 and TRBJ2-7; perhaps TRBD2 as D (6 bases). V lost 6 bases and J 1 base, leaving 16 bases between the germline ends. The CDR3 is made up of 15 amino acids. The V gene's germline CDR1 is MNHEY and CDR2 SVGEGT. The CDR3 reads CASRNRDSLSYEQYF. CDR3 in DNA: TGTGCCAGCAGAAACCGGGACTCCCTATCCTACGAGCAGTACTTC.

The rearrangement links TRBV7-2 to TRBJ2-2, with 9 positions matching TRBD2. With 4 bases clipped from V and 5 bases from J, the junction kept 5 bases outside the gene matches. CDR3 length equals 15 residues. Germline values: CDR1 SGHTA, CDR2 FQGNSA. CDR3 protein: CASSSAGGRTGELFF. The CDR3 DNA reads as TGTGCCAGCAGCTCCGCGGGGGGGCGGACCGGGGAGCTGTTTTTT.

This chain uses TRBV20-1 with TRBJ2-1; 13 positions match TRBD2. The CDR3 consists of 16 residues. After removal of 8 bases from V and 2 bases from J, the junction contained 9 bases not matched to a gene. Per germline, CDR1 DFQATT and CDR2 SNEGSKA (reference sequence). The CDR3 nucleotides are TGCAGTTCGTACACTAGCGGGGGGGCCGCCTACAATGAGCAGTTCTTC. It yields the protein CSSYTSGGAAYNEQFF.

To note about this clonotype: A much more abundant neighbour one base away suggests this may be a read error. The chain employs TRBV7-9 and TRBJ2-7; D is undetermined. The CDR3 is 13 amino acids. CDR1 is SEHNR, CDR2 FQNEAQ, per germline (reference sequence). The DNA for the CDR3 is TGTGCCGGCAGCTTAGTTACCGACTACGAGCAGTACTTC. This sequence encodes CAGSLVTDYEQYF. Based on the CDR3 plus reference TRBV7-9 and TRBJ2-7, the full variable domain is DTGVSQNPRHKITKRGQNVTFRCDPISEHNRLYWYRQTLGQGPEFLTYFQNEAQLEKSRLLSDRFSAERPKGSFSTLEIQRTEQGDSAMYLCAGSLVTDYEQYFGPGTRLTVT.

The chain links TRBV6-2 or TRBV6-3 to TRBJ2-1; the match to TRBD2 covers 11 bases. The germline V gene has CDR1 MNHEY and CDR2 SVGEGT. The CDR3 is 16 residues long. Germline trimming cut 2 bases from V and 3 bases from J; bases unmatched to any gene: 3. CDR3 nucleotide sequence: TGTGCCAGCAGTTACCCCACTAGCGGGGGCTACAATGAGCAGTTCTTC. Translating gives CASSYPTSGGYNEQFF.

This clonotype was detected only once. This may stem from a read error, because a much larger clone lies one nucleotide away. The CDR3: CASSNKAPSMGANSPLHF. CDR3 coding DNA: TGTGCCAGCAGTAACAAAGCCCCGAGTATGGGTGCTAATTCACCCCTCCACTTT. The chain couples TRBV6-6 to TRBJ1-6; no firm D call. Germline V CDR1 and CDR2: MNHNY, SVGAGI (reference sequence). The CDR3 sequence is 18 residues long. The ends were cut back, 5 bases at V and 6 bases at J, with 23 bases in the middle.

The chain combines TRBV29-1 with TRBJ1-3; tentatively, D is TRBD1 (6 bases). The V and J ends lost 7 bases and 1 base respectively, with 14 bases between them. This CDR3 contains 14 residues. Germline V lookup: CDR1 SQVTM, CDR2 ANQGSEA. CDR3 nucleotide sequence: TGCAGCGGTCAGGGGTCGAGTTCTGGAAACACCATATATTTT. Translating gives CSGQGSSSGNTIYF.

This clonotype was observed a handful of times. The chain joins TRBV20-1 to TRBJ1-1; TRBD1 is a possible D gene (5 bases). Germline CDR1 and CDR2: DFQATT and SNEGSKA (reference sequence). Deletions cut 5 bases from V and 11 bases from J, with 18 bases between. CDR3 length: 12 residues. CDR3 loop: CSAGDERGIAFF. CDR3 bases: TGCAGTGCTGGGGACGAAAGGGGAATTGCTTTCTTT.

The gene calls are TRBV6-5 and TRBJ2-7; no firm D call. In germline, CDR1 is MNHEY, CDR2 SVGAGI. This CDR3 comprises 14 residues. V lost 3 bases to trimming and J lost 5 bases, with 14 bases between them. Here the CDR3 reads CASSYLGSAHEQYF. The DNA for the CDR3 is TGTGCCAGCAGTTATTTGGGATCCGCCCACGAGCAGTACTTC.

This CDR3 is CSARIPGLSYEQYF. In DNA form, the CDR3 reads TGCAGTGCTAGAATCCCAGGACTTTCCTACGAGCAGTACTTC. The gene calls are TRBV20-1 and TRBJ2-7, with a possible D match to TRBD2 (5 bases). Germline assignment: CDR1 DFQATT and CDR2 SNEGSKA (reference sequence). There are 14 residues in the CDR3. Trimming cost V 2 bases and J 1 base, with 12 bases left between them.

This CDR3 reads CASSLQAGRNNEQFF. The DNA of the CDR3 is TGTGCCAGCAGCTTACAGGCGGGGCGGAACAATGAGCAGTTCTTC. V usage is TRBV11-2 and J usage is TRBJ2-1, with D perhaps TRBD2 (6 bases). The CDR3 spans 15 residues. V was pared by 2 bases and J by 5 bases, with 13 bases between. Per the germline V gene, CDR1 is SGHAT and CDR2 is FQNNGV. Together with reference TRBV11-2 and TRBJ2-1, the CDR3 gives the full variable domain: EAGVAQSPRYKIIEKRQSVAFWCNPISGHATLYWYQQILGQGPKLLIQFQNNGVVDDSQLPKDRFSAERLKGVDSTLKIQPAKLEDSAVYLCASSLQAGRNNEQFFGPGTRLTVL.

This chain joins TRBV4-1 and TRBJ1-5; TRBD1 matches at 10 bases. Unmatched junction bases numbered 8, after V lost 6 bases and J lost 6 bases. Germline CDR1 and CDR2: MGHRA and YSYEKL. The CDR3 runs 15 residues. The CDR3 coding sequence is TGCGCCAGCAGTCCTGGACAGGGGGTATTTCAGCCCCAGCATTTT. This gives the protein CASSPGQGVFQPQHF.

This sequence joins TRBV7-3 and TRBJ2-5; the match to TRBD2 covers 8 bases. This CDR3 has 14 amino acids. CDR1 is SGHTA and CDR2 is FQGTGA in the germline V gene. Trimming removed 2 bases from V and 9 bases from J; junction bases left unmatched: 8. In nucleotides, the CDR3 is TGTGCCAGCAGCTTACACGGGGGGGAAGTTGCCCAGTACTTC. It specifies CASSLHGGEVAQYF.

This clonotype was counted many times. The rearrangement links TRBV11-2 to TRBJ1-1, with D possibly matching TRBD1 (5 bases). Germline loops: CDR1 SGHAT, CDR2 FQNNGV. V shed 5 bases and J shed 4 bases, with 23 bases lying between them. The CDR3 consists of 17 residues. The CDR3 protein is CASSNRGEPVGATEAFF. The DNA for the CDR3 is TGTGCCAGCAGCAACCGGGGGGAACCTGTTGGGGCCACTGAAGCTTTCTTT. Looking up the rest from reference TRBV11-2 and TRBJ1-1 gives the full variable domain: EAGVAQSPRYKIIEKRQSVAFWCNPISGHATLYWYQQILGQGPKLLIQFQNNGVVDDSQLPKDRFSAERLKGVDSTLKIQPAKLEDSAVYLCASSNRGEPVGATEAFFGQGTRLTVV.

The rearrangement links TRBV2 to TRBJ1-2; D perhaps matches TRBD1 (5 bases). Germline loops: CDR1 SNHLY, CDR2 FYNNEI. The CDR3 covers 14 residues. V lost 6 bases to trimming and J lost 10 bases, with 21 bases between them. The CDR3 DNA sequence: TGTGCCAGCAGAGCGGGGGGGAGCGAGAGGTTCTACACCTTC. Amino acid sequence: CASRAGGSERFYTF.

The chain uses TRBV2 and TRBJ1-2; possibly TRBD1 for D (5 bases). This CDR3 is built from 14 residues. CDR1 SNHLY and CDR2 FYNNEI come from the germline V gene. Trimming pared 4 bases from V and 7 bases from J, leaving 16 bases between. Here the CDR3 reads CASSVGGVVFGYTF. The DNA of the CDR3 is TGTGCCAGCAGTGTGGGGGGGGTAGTTTTTGGCTACACCTTC.

The rearrangement joins TRBV7-2 to TRBJ2-7, with D possibly matching TRBD2 (6 bases). This CDR3 region has 14 residues. From germline, CDR1 is SGHTA and CDR2 FQGNSA. V lost 5 bases and J lost 4, with 15 bases in between. In DNA, the CDR3 is TGTGCCAGCAGCCCCGCGGGACCTGCTTACGAGCAGTACTTC. This gives the protein CASSPAGPAYEQYF.